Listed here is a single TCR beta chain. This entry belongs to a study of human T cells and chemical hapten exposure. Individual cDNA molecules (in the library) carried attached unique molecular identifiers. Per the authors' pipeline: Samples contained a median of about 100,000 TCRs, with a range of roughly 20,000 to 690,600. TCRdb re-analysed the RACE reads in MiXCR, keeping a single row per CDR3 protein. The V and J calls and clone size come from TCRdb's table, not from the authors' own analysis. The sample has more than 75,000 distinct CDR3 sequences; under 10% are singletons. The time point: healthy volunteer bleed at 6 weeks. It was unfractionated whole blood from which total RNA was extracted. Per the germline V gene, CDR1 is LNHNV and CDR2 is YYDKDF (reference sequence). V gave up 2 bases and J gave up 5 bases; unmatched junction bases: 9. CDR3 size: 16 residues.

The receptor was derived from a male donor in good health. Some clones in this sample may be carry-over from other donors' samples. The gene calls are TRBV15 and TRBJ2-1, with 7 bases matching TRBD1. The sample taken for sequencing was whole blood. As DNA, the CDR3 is TGTGCCACCAGCAGATCCCGACAGGGTCATGACAATGAGCAGTTCTTC. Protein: CATSRSRQGHDNEQFF.